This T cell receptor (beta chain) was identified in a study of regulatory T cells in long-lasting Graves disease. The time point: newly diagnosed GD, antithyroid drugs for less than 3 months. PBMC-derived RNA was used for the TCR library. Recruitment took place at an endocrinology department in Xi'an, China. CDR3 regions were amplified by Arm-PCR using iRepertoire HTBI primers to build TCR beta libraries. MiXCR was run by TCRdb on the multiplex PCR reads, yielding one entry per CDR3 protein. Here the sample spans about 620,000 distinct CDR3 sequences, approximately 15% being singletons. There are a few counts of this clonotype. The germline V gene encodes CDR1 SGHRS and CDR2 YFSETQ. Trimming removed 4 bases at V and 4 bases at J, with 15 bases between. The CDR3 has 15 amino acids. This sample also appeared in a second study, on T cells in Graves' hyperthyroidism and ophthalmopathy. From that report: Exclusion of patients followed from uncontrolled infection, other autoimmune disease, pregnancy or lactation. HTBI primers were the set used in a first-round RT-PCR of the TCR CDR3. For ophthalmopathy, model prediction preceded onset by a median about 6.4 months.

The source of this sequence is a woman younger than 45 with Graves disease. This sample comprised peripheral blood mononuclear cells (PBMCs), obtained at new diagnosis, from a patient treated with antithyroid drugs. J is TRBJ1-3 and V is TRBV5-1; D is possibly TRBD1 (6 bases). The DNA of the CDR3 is TGCGCCAGCAGCCCAGGGGATTCGTCCGGAAACACCATATATTTT. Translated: CASSPGDSSGNTIYF. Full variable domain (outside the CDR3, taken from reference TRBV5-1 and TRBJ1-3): KAGVTQTPRYLIKTRGQQVTLSCSPISGHRSVSWYQQTPGQGLQFLFEYFSETQRNKGNFPGRFSGRQFSNSRSEMNVSTLELGDSALYLCASSPGDSSGNTIYFGEGSWLTVV.